The clone carrying this T cell receptor beta chain was observed at least ten times. Its antigen is currently unknown. Individual cDNA molecules received unique molecular identifiers during library preparation. TCRdb reprocessed the 5' RACE reads with MiXCR, giving one entry per CDR3 protein. Altogether about 26,000 distinct CDR3 sequences are present, about 4% being singletons, with the ten largest covering approximately 6.2%. The sample belongs to a study of early T cells in non-severe SARS-CoV-2 infection. Overall study: The input, bulk RNA from unsorted whole blood, was sequenced, and chains were unpaired.

Broader study findings: VDJdb-based matching was biased toward anti-spike CD8 responses and missed private and CD4 specificities.

The sequenced sample consisted of whole blood. The clonotype was recovered from an adult who was a healthcare worker with PCR-confirmed SARS-CoV-2 infection or an uninfected control (not recorded which).

This CDR3 reads CASSLQFLYGYTF. As DNA, the CDR3 is TGTGCCAGCAGCTTACAATTTCTGTATGGCTACACCTTC. This sequence joins TRBV7-2 and TRBJ1-2; D call uncertain. Germline-derived CDR1 and CDR2 are SGHTA and FQGNSA. The ends were cut back, 2 bases at V and 5 bases at J, with 9 bases in the middle. The CDR3 length is 13 residues.